This note documents a single T cell receptor (beta chain) sequence. As yet, its antigen is unknown. Reverse transcription of 0.5 to 1 ug RNA was performed with random hexamers. MiXCR was run by TCRdb on the immunoSEQ multiplex PCR reads, yielding one entry per CDR3 protein. This sample carries 80,000 or so distinct CDR3 sequences, 96% of them seen once, and the ten largest clones take roughly 0.44%. This entry belongs to a study of CD8 T cells in Susac syndrome. The study's findings and limits: The total CD8+ repertoires yielded more than 15 Susac-specific public clones and the CD8+ TEMRA repertoires yielded about 5.

The sequenced sample was CD8+ T cells from PBMCs. The sequence derives from a human donor with Susac syndrome.

CDR3 coding DNA: TGTGCCAGCAGTGCTTCTCTGGAACGCTCCTACGAGCAGTACTTC. Residues: CASSASLERSYEQYF. The chain links TRBV25-1 to TRBJ2-7; D not certain. Per the germline V gene, CDR1 is MGHDK and CDR2 is SYGVNS. V shed 4 bases and J shed 0 bases, with 13 bases lying between them. This CDR3 contains 15 residues.